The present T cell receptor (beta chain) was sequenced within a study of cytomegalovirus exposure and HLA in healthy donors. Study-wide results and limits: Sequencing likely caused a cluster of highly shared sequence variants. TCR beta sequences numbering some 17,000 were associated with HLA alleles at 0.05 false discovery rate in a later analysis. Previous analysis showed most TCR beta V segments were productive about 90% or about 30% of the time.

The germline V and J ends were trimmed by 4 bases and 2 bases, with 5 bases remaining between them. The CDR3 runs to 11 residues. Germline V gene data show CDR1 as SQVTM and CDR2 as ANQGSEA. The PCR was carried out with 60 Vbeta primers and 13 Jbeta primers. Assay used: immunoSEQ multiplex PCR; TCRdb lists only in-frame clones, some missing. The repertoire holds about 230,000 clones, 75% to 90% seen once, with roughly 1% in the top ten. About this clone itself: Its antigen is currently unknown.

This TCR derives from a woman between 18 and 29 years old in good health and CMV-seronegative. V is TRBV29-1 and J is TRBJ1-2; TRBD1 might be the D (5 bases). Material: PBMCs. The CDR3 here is CSVGTNYGYTF. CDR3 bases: TGCAGCGTTGGGACAAACTATGGCTACACCTTC. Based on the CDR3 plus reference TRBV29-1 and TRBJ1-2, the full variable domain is SAVISQKPSRDICQRGTSLTIQCQVDSQVTMMFWYRQQPGQSLTLIATANQGSEATYESGFVIDKFPISRPNLTFSTLTVSNMSPEDSSIYLCSVGTNYGYTFGSGTRLTVV.